What follows describes a single TCR beta chain. The target antigen is unknown. V was trimmed by 1 base and J by 2 bases, leaving 11 bases between them. Germline V lookup: CDR1 MNHNS, CDR2 SASEGT. This CDR3 is 15 amino acids long. This entry comes from a study of cytomegalovirus exposure and HLA in healthy donors. Study in general: Early release data held 85 million to 95 million unique TCRs from HLA-typed donors. General observations from the study: At a 0.05 false discovery rate, a later analysis found about 17,000 TCR beta sequences to be associated with HLA alleles.

With 60 Vbeta and 13 Jbeta primers, the PCR was carried out. Produced via immunoSEQ multiplex PCR; TCRdb's table is partial and in-frame only. Here the sample table reports around 130,000 clones. Sequencing used PBMCs. The gene calls are TRBV6-1 and TRBJ2-5, with D unresolved. The receptor was derived from a woman aged 60 to 75 in good health and CMV-seronegative. The CDR3 loop reads CASSEGLHVQETQYF. Written as DNA, the CDR3 is TGTGCCAGCAGTGAAGGGCTCCACGTTCAAGAGACCCAGTACTTC.